The 4 T cell receptor beta chains given below trace back to one sample, sequenced in a study of human T cells and chemical hapten exposure. Each CDR3 protein gets one entry after TCRdb re-called the RACE reads with MiXCR. In the table there are roughly 380,000 distinct CDR3 sequences, roughly 4.8% of which are singletons. Sample time point: patch test 1, 2 weeks after DPC sensitization. As to treatment: therapeutic diphenylcyclopropenone sensitization with weekly scalp DPC. Sequenced here: whole blood, sampled in connection with sensitization to the hapten diphenylcyclopropenone (DPC). All receptors come from a woman aged 50 to 60 with alopecia areata. Some clones in this sample may be carry-over from other donors' samples.

The chain is built from TRBV23-1 and TRBJ2-5; TRBD1 might be the D (5 bases). TRBV23-1 is designated an ORF whose function remains uncertain. The CDR3 is made up of 16 amino acids. Trimming cost V 3 bases and J 1 base, with 15 bases left between them. CDR3 sequence (DNA): TGCGCCAGCAGTCATAGGGGTGGGGCAGTCCAAGAGACCCAGTACTTC. It is translated as CASSHRGGAVQETQYF.

This clonotype showed up many times. This chain uses TRBV7-2 with TRBJ2-2; D unresolved. Germline V gene lookup returns CDR1 SGHTA and CDR2 FQGNSA. The CDR3 is made up of 12 amino acids. Trimming shortened V by 7 bases and J by 1 base, and 4 bases separated the two germline ends. The CDR3 DNA reads as TGTGCCAGCACCTTGAACACCGGGGAGCTGTTTTTT. It codes for CASTLNTGELFF.

The genes are TRBV11-2 and TRBJ2-1; 12 nucleotides match TRBD2. From germline, CDR1 is SGHAT and CDR2 FQNNGV. The CDR3 extends over 18 amino acids. The junction had 10 bases not matched to a gene; V was cut back by 3 bases and J by 4 bases. The chain's CDR3 is CASSFPLAGGRLYNEQFF. For the CDR3, the DNA is TGTGCCAGCAGCTTCCCTCTAGCGGGAGGGCGTTTGTACAATGAGCAGTTCTTC.

This clonotype was counted only a few times. This sequence joins TRBV30 and TRBJ1-5, with 9 positions matching TRBD1. J lost 4 bases, V lost 5 bases, and 3 bases had no gene match. CDR3 size: 13 residues. Per germline, CDR1 GTSNPN and CDR2 SVGIG (reference sequence). The CDR3 loop reads CAWGTGLNQPQHF. CDR3 sequence (DNA): TGTGCCTGGGGGACAGGGCTGAATCAGCCCCAGCATTTT.